The clone carrying this TCR beta chain turned up a few times. Its specificity is unknown. Sequence at one end of the junction differs from germline and may be a read error. The data are from a study of T cell repertoires in cytomegalovirus infection. Looking at the study overall: It was recently identified HLA-C-restricted and well-studied HLA-B-restricted CMV epitopes that the study used.

This CDR3 region has 15 residues. Germline values: CDR1 SSHAT, CDR2 FNYEAQ (reference sequence). Each CDR3 protein is one row after TCRdb ran MiXCR on the reads. The sample holds fewer than 1,000,000 distinct CDR3 sequences; roughly 31% are singletons and the top ten take about 14%. Overall study findings and caveats: Summed frequency of public TCR beta families distinguished CMV carriers with the relevant HLA.

The chain recombines TRBV7-7 with TRBJ1-6, with TRBD1 as a possible D gene (5 bases). The clonotype originates from a human donor in good health (CMV status not recorded). Some clones in this sample may be carry-over from other donors' samples. Here the sequenced sample was cultured CD8+ T cells from PBMCs, taken from culture after CMV antigen stimulation. The CDR3 protein is CASSLGRGRDSPLHF. The CDR3 bases are TGTGCTAGCAGCTTGGGAAGGGGTAGGGATTCACCCCTCCACTTT.